The sequence of this T cell receptor (beta chain) was determined in a study of early T cells in non-severe SARS-CoV-2 infection. The protocol attached unique molecular identifiers to individual cDNA molecules. TCRdb reprocessed the 5' RACE reads with MiXCR, giving one entry per CDR3 protein. The table lists about 85,000 distinct CDR3 sequences, 14% of them singletons, with roughly 7% in the top ten. This clonotype has just a few counts. Antigen: not known. The ends lost 4 bases at V and 4 bases at J; junction bases unmatched: 9. The CDR3 length is 16 residues. Per germline, CDR1 MNHEY and CDR2 SMNVEV (reference sequence). The study, taken as a whole, reports: VDJdb matching skewed toward anti-spike CD8 responses, missing private and CD4 specificities.

The J gene is TRBJ1-4, the V gene TRBV27, with 7 bases that match TRBD1. The source of this sequence is an adult who was a healthcare worker with PCR-confirmed SARS-CoV-2 infection or an uninfected control (not recorded which). The specimen sequenced was whole blood. CDR3 coding DNA: TGTGCCAGCAGTTACATACCGGGACAGAATAATGAAAAACTGTTTTTT. This sequence encodes CASSYIPGQNNEKLFF.